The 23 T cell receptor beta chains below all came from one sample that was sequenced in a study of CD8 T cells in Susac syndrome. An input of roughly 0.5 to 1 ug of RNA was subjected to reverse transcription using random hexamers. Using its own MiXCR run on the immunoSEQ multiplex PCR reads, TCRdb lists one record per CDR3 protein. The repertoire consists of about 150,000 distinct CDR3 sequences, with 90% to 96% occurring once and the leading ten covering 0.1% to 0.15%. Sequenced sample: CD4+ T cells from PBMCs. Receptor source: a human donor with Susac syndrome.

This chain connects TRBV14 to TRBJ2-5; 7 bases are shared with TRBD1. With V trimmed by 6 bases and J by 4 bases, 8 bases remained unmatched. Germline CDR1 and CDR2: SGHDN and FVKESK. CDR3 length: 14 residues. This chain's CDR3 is CASSRQGVGETQYF. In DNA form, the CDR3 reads TGTGCCAGCAGTCGACAGGGAGTCGGAGAGACCCAGTACTTC.

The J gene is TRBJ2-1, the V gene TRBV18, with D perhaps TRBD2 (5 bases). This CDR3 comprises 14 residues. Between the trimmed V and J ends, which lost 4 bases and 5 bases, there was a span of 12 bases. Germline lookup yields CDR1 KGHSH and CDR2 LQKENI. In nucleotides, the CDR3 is TGTGCCAGCTCACAGATCCGGGAAGACAATGAGCAGTTCTTC. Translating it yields CASSQIREDNEQFF.

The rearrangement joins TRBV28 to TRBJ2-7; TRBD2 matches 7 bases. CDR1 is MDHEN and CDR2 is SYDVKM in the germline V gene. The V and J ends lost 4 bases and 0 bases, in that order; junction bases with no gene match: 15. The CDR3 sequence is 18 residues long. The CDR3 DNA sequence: TGTGCCAGCAGTTCCACCTCGCGGTGGCGGGGGTCCTCCTACGAGCAGTACGTC. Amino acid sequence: CASSSTSRWRGSSYEQYV.

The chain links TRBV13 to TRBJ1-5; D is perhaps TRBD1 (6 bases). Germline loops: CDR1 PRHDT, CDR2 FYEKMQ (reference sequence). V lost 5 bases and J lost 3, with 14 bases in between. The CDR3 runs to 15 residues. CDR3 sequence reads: CASSLTSGVNQPQHF. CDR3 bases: TGTGCCAGCAGCCTAACCTCAGGGGTCAATCAGCCCCAGCATTTT.

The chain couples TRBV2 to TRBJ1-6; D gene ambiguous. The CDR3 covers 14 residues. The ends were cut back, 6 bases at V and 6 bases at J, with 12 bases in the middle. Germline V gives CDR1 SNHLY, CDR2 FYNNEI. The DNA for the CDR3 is TGTGCCAGCAGCCTGGTGATGGGTAATTCACCCCTCCACTTT. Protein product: CASSLVMGNSPLHF.

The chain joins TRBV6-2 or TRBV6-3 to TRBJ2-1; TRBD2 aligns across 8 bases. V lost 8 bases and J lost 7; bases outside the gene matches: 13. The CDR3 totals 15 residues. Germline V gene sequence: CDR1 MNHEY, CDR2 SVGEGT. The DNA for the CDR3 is TGTGCCAGCGAGTCTGCGGGGGGCAGGGTGAATGAGCAGTTCTTC. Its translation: CASESAGGRVNEQFF.

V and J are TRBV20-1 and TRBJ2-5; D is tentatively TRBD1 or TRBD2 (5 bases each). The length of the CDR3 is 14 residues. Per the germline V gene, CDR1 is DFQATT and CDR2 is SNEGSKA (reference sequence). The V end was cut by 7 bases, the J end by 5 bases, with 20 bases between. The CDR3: CSGVEGLDGETQYF. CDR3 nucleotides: TGCAGTGGCGTTGAGGGGCTGGATGGCGAGACCCAGTACTTC.

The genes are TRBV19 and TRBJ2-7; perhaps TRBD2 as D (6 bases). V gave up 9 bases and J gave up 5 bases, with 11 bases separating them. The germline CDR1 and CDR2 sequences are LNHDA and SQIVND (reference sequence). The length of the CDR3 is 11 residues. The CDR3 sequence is CASGSGNEQYF. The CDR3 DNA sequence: TGTGCCAGCGGGAGTGGCAACGAGCAGTACTTC. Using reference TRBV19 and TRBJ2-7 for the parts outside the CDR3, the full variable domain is DGGITQSPKYLFRKEGQNVTLSCEQNLNHDAMYWYRQDPGQGLRLIYYSQIVNDFQKGDIAEGYSVSREKKESFPLTVTSAQKNPTAFYLCASGSGNEQYFGPGTRLTVT.

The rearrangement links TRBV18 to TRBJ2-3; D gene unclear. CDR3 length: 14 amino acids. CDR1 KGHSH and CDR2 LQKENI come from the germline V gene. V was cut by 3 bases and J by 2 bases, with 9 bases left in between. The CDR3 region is CASSPMEFTDTQYF. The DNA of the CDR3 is TGTGCCAGCTCACCGATGGAGTTCACAGATACGCAGTATTTT.

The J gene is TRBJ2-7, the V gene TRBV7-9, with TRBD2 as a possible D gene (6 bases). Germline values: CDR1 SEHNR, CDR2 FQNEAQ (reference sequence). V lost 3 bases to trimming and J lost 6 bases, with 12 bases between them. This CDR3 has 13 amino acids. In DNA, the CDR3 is TGTGCCAGCAGCTTGGGCCCCGGGGGCGAGCAGTACTTC. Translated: CASSLGPGGEQYF.

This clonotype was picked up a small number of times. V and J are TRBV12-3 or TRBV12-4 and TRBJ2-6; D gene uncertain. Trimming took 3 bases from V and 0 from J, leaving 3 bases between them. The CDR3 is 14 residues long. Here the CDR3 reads CASSLHSGANVLTF. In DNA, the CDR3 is TGTGCCAGCAGTTTGCACTCTGGGGCCAACGTCCTGACTTTC.

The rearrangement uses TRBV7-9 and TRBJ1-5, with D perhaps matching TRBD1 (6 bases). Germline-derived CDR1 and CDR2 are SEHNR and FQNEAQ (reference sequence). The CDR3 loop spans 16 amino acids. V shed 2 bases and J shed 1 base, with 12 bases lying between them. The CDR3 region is CASSLRDTWSNQPQHF. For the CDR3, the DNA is TGTGCCAGCAGCTTAAGGGACACTTGGAGCAATCAGCCCCAGCATTTT.

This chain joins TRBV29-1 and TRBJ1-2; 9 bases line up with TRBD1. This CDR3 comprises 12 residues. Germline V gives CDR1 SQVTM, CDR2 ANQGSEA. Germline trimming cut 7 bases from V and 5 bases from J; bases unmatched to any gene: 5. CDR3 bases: TGCAGCGCCTCCGGGACAGGGTATGGCTACACCTTC. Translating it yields CSASGTGYGYTF.

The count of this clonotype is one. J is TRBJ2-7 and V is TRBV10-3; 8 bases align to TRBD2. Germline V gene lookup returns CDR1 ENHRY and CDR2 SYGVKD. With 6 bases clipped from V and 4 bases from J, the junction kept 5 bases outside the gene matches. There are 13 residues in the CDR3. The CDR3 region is CAISLGLGYEQYV. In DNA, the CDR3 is TGTGCCATCAGCCTGGGACTAGGGTACGAGCAGTACGTC.

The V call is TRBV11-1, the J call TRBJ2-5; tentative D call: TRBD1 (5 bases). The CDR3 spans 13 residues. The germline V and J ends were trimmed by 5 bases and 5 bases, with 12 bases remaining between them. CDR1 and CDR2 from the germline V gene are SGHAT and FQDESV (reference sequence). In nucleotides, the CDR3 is TGTGCCAGCAGCCCAGGACAAAGGGAGACCCAGTACTTC. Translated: CASSPGQRETQYF.

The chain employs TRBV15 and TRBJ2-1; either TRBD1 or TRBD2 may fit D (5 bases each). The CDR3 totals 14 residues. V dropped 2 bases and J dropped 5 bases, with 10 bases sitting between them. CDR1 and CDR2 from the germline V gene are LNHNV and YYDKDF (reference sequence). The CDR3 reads CATSRRDPHNEQFF. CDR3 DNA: TGTGCCACCAGCAGAAGGGACCCCCACAATGAGCAGTTCTTC.

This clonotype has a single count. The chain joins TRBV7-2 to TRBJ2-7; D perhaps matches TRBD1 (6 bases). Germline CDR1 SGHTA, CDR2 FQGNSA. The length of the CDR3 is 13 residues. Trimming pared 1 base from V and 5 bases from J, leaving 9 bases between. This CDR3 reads CASSLGTENEQYF. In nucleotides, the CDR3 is TGTGCCAGCAGCTTAGGGACAGAAAACGAGCAGTACTTC.

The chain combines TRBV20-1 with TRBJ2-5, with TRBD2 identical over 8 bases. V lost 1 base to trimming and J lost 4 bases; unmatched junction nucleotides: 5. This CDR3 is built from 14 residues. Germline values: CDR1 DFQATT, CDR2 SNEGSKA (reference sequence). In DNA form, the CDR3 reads TGCAGTGCTAGAGCGGGGGGGCCTCGAGAGACCCAGTACTTC. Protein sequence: CSARAGGPRETQYF.

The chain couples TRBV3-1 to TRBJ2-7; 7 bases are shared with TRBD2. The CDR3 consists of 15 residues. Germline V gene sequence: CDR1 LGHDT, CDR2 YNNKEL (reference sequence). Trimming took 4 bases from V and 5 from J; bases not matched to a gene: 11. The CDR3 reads CASSPLGRVSDEQYF. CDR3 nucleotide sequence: TGTGCCAGCAGCCCTTTGGGGAGGGTAAGCGACGAGCAGTACTTC.

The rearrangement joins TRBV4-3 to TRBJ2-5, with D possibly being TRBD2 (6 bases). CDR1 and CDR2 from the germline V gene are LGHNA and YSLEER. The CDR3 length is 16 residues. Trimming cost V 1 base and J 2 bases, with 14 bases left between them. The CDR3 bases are TGCGCCAGCAGCCAAGTAGGTGGGGCGGGGCAAGAGACCCAGTACTTC. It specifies CASSQVGGAGQETQYF.

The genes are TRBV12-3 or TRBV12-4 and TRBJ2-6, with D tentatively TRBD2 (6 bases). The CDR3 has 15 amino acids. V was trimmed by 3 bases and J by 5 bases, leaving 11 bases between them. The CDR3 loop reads CASSFQEGWANVLTF. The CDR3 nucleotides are TGTGCCAGCAGTTTTCAGGAGGGGTGGGCCAACGTCCTGACTTTC.

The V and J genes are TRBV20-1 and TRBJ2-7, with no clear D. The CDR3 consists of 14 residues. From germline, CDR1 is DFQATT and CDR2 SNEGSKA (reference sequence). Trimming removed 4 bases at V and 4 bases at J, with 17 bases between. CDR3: CSAIDPPRGYEQYF. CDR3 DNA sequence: TGCAGTGCTATCGATCCCCCCAGAGGATACGAGCAGTACTTC.

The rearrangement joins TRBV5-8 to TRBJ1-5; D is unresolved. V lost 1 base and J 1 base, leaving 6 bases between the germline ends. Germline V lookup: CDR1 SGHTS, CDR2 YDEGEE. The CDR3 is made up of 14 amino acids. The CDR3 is CASSLKTSNQPQHF. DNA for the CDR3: TGTGCCAGCAGCTTGAAAACCAGCAATCAGCCCCAGCATTTT. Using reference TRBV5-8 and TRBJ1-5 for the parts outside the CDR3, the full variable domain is EAGVTQSPTHLIKTRGQQATLRCSPISGHTSVYWYQQALGLGLQFLLWYDEGEERNRGNFPPRFSGRQFPNYSSELNVNALELEDSALYLCASSLKTSNQPQHFGDGTRLSIL.